This T cell receptor beta chain was sequenced in a study of CD8 T cells in Susac syndrome. A single count supports this clonotype. Random hexamers served to reverse transcribe about 0.45 to 1 ug RNA. Amplification of TCR beta CDR3 used immunoSEQ multiplex PCR across 54 Vbeta and 13 Jbeta. TCRdb independently ran MiXCR on the immunoSEQ multiplex PCR reads; one entry per CDR3 protein. The table lists fewer than 200,000 distinct CDR3 sequences, 95% of them singletons, with around 0.16% in the top ten. V lost 1 base to trimming and J lost 11 bases, with 21 bases between them. From germline, CDR1 is LGHDT and CDR2 YNNKEL (reference sequence). This CDR3 is built from 15 residues.

The chain joins TRBV3-1 to TRBJ2-7; D call uncertain. This receptor was taken from a human donor with multiple sclerosis. Sequenced input: CD8+ T cells from PBMCs. The CDR3 DNA follows: TGTGCCAGCAGCCAAGGGAGAATCGGCCCACGTATGGAGTACTTC. It encodes CASSQGRIGPRMEYF.